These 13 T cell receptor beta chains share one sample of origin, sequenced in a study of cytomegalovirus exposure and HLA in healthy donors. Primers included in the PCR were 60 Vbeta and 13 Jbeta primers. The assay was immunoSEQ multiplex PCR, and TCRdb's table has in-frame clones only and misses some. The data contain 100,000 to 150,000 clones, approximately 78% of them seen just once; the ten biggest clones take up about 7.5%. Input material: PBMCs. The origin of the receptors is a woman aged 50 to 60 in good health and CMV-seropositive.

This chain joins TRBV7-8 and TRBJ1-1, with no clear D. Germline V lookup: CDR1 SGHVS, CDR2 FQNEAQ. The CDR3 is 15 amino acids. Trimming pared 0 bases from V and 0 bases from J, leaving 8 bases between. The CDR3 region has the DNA TGTGCCAGCAGCTTAGCGAGTGTCATGAACACTGAAGCTTTCTTT. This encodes CASSLASVMNTEAFF.

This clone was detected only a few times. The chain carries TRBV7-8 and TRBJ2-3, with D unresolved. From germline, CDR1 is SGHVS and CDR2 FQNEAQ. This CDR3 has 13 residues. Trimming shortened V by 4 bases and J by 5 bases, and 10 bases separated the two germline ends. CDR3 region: CASSSRGEDTQYF. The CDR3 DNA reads TGTGCCAGCAGCTCGAGAGGCGAAGATACGCAGTATTTT.

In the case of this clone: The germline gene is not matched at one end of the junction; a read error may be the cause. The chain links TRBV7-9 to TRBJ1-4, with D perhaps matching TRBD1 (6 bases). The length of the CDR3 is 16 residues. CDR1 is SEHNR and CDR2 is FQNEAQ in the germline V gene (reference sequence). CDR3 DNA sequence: TGTTCCAGCAGCTTAGAGGCTGGGGGCTTGGGGGAAAAACTGTTTTTT. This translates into CSSSLEAGGLGEKLFF.

DNA of the CDR3: TGCGCCAGCAAAAAACTAGCGGCGAACTCCTACGAGCAGTACTTC. It yields the protein CASKKLAANSYEQYF. The rearrangement uses TRBV5-1 and TRBJ2-7, with 8 nucleotides matching TRBD2. Germline CDR1 reads SGHRS; CDR2 reads YFSETQ. V lost 6 bases to trimming and J lost 0 bases; unmatched junction nucleotides: 8. This CDR3 is built from 15 residues.

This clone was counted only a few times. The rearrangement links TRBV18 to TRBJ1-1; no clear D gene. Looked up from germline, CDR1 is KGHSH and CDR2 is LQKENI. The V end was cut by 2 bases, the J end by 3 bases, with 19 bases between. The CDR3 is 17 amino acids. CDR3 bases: TGTGCCAGCTCACCAAGCTCAATTTCCGCGTTGGACACTGAAGCTTTCTTT. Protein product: CASSPSSISALDTEAFF.

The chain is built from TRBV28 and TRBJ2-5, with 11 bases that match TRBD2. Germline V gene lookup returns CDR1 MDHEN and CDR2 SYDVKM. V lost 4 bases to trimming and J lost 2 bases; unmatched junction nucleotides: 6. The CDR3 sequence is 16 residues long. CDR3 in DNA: TGTGCCAGCAGTTCCGCCGGGACTAGCGGTCAAGAGACCCAGTACTTC. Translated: CASSSAGTSGQETQYF.

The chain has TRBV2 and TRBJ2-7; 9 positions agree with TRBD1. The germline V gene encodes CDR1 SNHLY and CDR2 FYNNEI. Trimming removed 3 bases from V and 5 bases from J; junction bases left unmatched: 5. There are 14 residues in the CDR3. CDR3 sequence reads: CASSEDRGPDEQYF. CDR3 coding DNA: TGTGCCAGCAGTGAGGACAGGGGACCCGACGAGCAGTACTTC.

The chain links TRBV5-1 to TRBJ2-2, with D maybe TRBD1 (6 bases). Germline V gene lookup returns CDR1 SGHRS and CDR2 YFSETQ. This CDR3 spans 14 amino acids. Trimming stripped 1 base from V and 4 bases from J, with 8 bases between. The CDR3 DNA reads TGCGCCAGCAGCTTGCAGGGGTCCACCGGGGAGCTGTTTTTT. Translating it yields CASSLQGSTGELFF.

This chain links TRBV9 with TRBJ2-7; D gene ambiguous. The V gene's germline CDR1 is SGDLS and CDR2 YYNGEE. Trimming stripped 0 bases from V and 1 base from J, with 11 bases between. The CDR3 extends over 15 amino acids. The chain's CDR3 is CASSVAPSFSYEQYF. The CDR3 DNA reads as TGTGCCAGCAGCGTAGCTCCGAGCTTTTCCTACGAGCAGTACTTC. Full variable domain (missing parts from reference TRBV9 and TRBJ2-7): DSGVTQTPKHLITATGQRVTLRCSPRSGDLSVYWYQQSLDQGLQFLIQYYNGEERAKGNILERFSAQQFPDLHSELNLSSLELGDSALYFCASSVAPSFSYEQYFGPGTRLTVT.

The CDR3 DNA reads TGTGCCAGCTCACCGATAGGGACAGGTGGTCGCTATGGCTACACCTTC. This codes for CASSPIGTGGRYGYTF. The chain employs TRBV18 and TRBJ1-2; 8 bases align to TRBD1. The V segment lost 3 bases and the J segment 4 bases; nucleotides outside the gene matches: 10. This CDR3 contains 16 residues. CDR1 and CDR2 (germline): KGHSH, LQKENI.

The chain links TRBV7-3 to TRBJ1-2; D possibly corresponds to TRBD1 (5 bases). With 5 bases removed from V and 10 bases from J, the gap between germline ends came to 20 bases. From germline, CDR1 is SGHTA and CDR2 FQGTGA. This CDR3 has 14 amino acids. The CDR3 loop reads CASSPDTTIGSYTF. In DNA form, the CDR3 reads TGTGCCAGCAGCCCGGACACCACGATAGGGTCCTACACCTTC.

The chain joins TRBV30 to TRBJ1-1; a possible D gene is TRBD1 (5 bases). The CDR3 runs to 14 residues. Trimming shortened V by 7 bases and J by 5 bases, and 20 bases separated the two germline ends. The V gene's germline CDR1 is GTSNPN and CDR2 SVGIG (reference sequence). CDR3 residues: CAYALGGGVTEAFF. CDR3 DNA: TGTGCCTACGCGCTCGGGGGAGGAGTGACTGAAGCTTTCTTT.

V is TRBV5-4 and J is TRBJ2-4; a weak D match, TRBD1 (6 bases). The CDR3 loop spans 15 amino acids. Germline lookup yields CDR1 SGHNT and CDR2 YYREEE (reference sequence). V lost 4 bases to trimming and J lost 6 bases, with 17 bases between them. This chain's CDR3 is CASSLNREIGNIQYF. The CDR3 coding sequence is TGTGCCAGCAGCCTGAACAGGGAGATCGGAAACATTCAGTACTTC.